This T cell receptor beta chain was sequenced in a study of cytomegalovirus exposure and HLA in healthy donors. Study observations and caveats: By HLA locus, TCR association rates varied in a later analysis, with DRB1 showing the most and HLA-C the fewest. Sequencing likely produced, as an artifact, a cluster of highly shared sequence variants. With further analysis later on, most CMV-associated TCR beta chains appeared HLA-restricted.

The PCR made use of 60 Vbeta and 13 Jbeta primers. Some clones are missing from TCRdb's copy, which holds only in-frame ones; the method was immunoSEQ multiplex PCR. The top ten clones hold about 2.6% of a sample with fewer than 150,000 clones, about 74% of them seen once. The ends were cut back, 1 base at V and 6 bases at J, with 10 bases in the middle. Germline V lookup: CDR1 LNHDA, CDR2 SQIVND (reference sequence). There are 14 residues in the CDR3. About this clone: No antigen is known for it. Within the sample, other DNA sequences also encode this same CDR3.

Sequenced sample: PBMCs. The receptor was derived from a woman between 35 and 50 years old in good health and CMV-seropositive. The gene calls are TRBV19 and TRBJ1-5; maybe TRBD1 (6 bases). CDR3: CASSIAGEGQPQHF. The CDR3 nucleotides read TGTGCCAGTAGTATAGCAGGGGAAGGTCAGCCCCAGCATTTT.